The 29 T cell receptor beta chains given below trace back to one sample, sequenced in a study of human T cells and chemical hapten exposure. Time point specified: patch test 2, 6 weeks after DPC sensitization. The treatment denotes: therapeutic diphenylcyclopropenone sensitization with weekly scalp DPC. Each CDR3 protein gets one entry after TCRdb re-called the RACE reads with MiXCR. The sample lists more than 80,000 distinct CDR3 sequences, over 9.5% seen once, with less than 5% in the top ten. The starting material was whole blood, obtained in connection with sensitization to the hapten diphenylcyclopropenone (DPC). These receptors originate from a woman aged 50 to 60 with alopecia areata. Some clones in this sample may be carry-over from other donors' samples.

The chain combines TRBV15 with TRBJ2-3; D possibly corresponds to TRBD1 (6 bases). The germline V gene has CDR1 LNHNV and CDR2 YYDKDF (reference sequence). This CDR3 has 17 amino acids. Between the trimmed V and J ends, which lost 0 bases and 6 bases, there was a span of 19 bases. CDR3 sequence reads: CATSRDQGSGNGDTQYF. The CDR3 DNA sequence: TGTGCCACCAGCAGAGACCAGGGGAGCGGAAATGGGGATACGCAGTATTTT.

At least ten counts were recorded for this clonotype. The chain couples TRBV6-6 to TRBJ2-1, with TRBD1 identical over 10 bases. The CDR3 spans 14 residues. Germline CDR1 is MNHNY and CDR2 is SVGAGI (reference sequence). V was pared by 5 bases and J by 8 bases, with 6 bases of the junction left unmatched. CDR3 coding DNA: TGTGCCAGCAGTGTGGGACAGGGGAACGATGAGCAGTTCTTC. It specifies CASSVGQGNDEQFF.

This clonotype was observed many times. The V and J genes are TRBV6-1 and TRBJ2-1; the D gene is possibly TRBD2 (5 bases). Per the germline V gene, CDR1 is MNHNS and CDR2 is SASEGT. The CDR3 has 17 residues. Trimming removed 7 bases at V and 0 bases at J, with 19 bases between. For the CDR3, the DNA is TGTGCCAGCACCATCACGCGAGGGTACAGCTCCTACAATGAGCAGTTCTTC. Translating gives CASTITRGYSSYNEQFF.

The CDR3 DNA sequence: TGTGCCAGCAGCGTTAGCGGTGTACCCTACAATGAGCAGTTCTTC. Protein: CASSVSGVPYNEQFF. The chain couples TRBV7-2 to TRBJ2-1, with D possibly TRBD2 on 6 matching bases. The V gene lost 5 bases and the J gene lost 2 bases, with 13 bases spanning the gap. Germline V CDR1 and CDR2: SGHTA, FQGNSA. The CDR3 totals 15 residues.

The V and J genes are TRBV12-3 or TRBV12-4 and TRBJ2-5; D is possibly TRBD1 or TRBD2 (5 bases each). The CDR3 covers 14 residues. Deletions cut 1 base from V and 5 bases from J, with 11 bases between. This CDR3 is CASSLGGRGETQYF. The CDR3 nucleotides read TGTGCCAGCAGTTTAGGGGGCAGAGGGGAGACCCAGTACTTC.

The DNA of the CDR3 is TGTGCCAGCAGCCCAGTTAGCGGGCTATGGTCACCCCTCCACTTT. This codes for CASSPVSGLWSPLHF. This chain uses TRBV12-3 or TRBV12-4 with TRBJ1-6; unclear D gene. The CDR3 has 15 amino acids. V was cut by 6 bases and J by 10 bases, with 19 bases left in between.

This clonotype was counted at least ten times. The V gene is TRBV5-4, the J gene TRBJ2-7, with 8 bases identical to TRBD1. The CDR3 is 15 amino acids. Per the germline V gene, CDR1 is SGHNT and CDR2 is YYREEE (reference sequence). V lost 2 bases and J lost 3; bases outside the gene matches: 7. In DNA, the CDR3 is TGTGCCAGCAGCTTATCAGCACAGGGGGGCTACGAGCAGTACTTC. Translating it yields CASSLSAQGGYEQYF.

This clonotype was observed many times. This sequence joins TRBV20-1 and TRBJ2-2, with D perhaps assigned TRBD1 or TRBD2 (5 bases each). Germline V gene sequence: CDR1 DFQATT, CDR2 SNEGSKA (reference sequence). V was shortened by 5 bases and J by 7 bases, with 14 bases between the two germline ends. The CDR3 is made up of 13 amino acids. The CDR3 DNA sequence: TGCAGTGCTTCACCGGGACCCAACGGGGAGCTGTTTTTT. Encoded protein: CSASPGPNGELFF.

The sample holds many counts of this clonotype. This sequence joins TRBV30 and TRBJ1-2; no firm D call. The CDR3 consists of 12 residues. V gave up 5 bases and J gave up 8 bases, with 15 bases separating them. Germline CDR1 and CDR2: GTSNPN and SVGIG (reference sequence). CDR3 loop: CAWGSLFGGYTF. The CDR3, as DNA: TGTGCCTGGGGGAGTCTTTTTGGAGGCTACACCTTC.

This clonotype came up many times. V and J are TRBV3-1 and TRBJ2-7; 8 positions match TRBD2. Germline assignment: CDR1 LGHDT and CDR2 YNNKEL (reference sequence). The CDR3 length is 18 residues. V shed 1 base and J 1 base; nucleotides not matched to a gene: 12. The CDR3 spells CASSQGLYRTSGSYEQYF. The DNA of the CDR3 is TGTGCCAGCAGCCAAGGTCTGTATCGTACTAGCGGATCCTACGAGCAGTACTTC.

There are a few counts of this clonotype. The chain joins TRBV28 to TRBJ2-7, with TRBD1 matching 9 bases. Germline V lookup: CDR1 MDHEN, CDR2 SYDVKM. CDR3 length: 15 residues. After removal of 5 bases from V and 5 bases from J, the junction contained 10 bases not matched to a gene. CDR3 sequence reads: CASSTPGQGQHEQYF. CDR3 coding DNA: TGTGCCAGCAGTACACCGGGACAGGGTCAACACGAGCAGTACTTC.

This clonotype was seen at least ten times. The genes are TRBV9 and TRBJ2-7; TRBD1 agrees at 7 bases. V trimming: 3 bases; J trimming: 4 bases; junction bases outside the gene matches: 10. The CDR3 totals 15 residues. Germline V gene data show CDR1 as SGDLS and CDR2 as YYNGEE. The CDR3 DNA follows: TGTGCCAGCAGCGACGGGACAGACGGGGCTTACGAGCAGTACTTC. Amino acids: CASSDGTDGAYEQYF.

This clonotype was seen ten or more times. The CDR3: CASSPGDLADTQYF. The CDR3 bases are TGTGCCAGCAGCCCCGGCGATTTGGCAGATACGCAGTATTTT. The chain recombines TRBV11-3 with TRBJ2-3, with D uncertain. The CDR3 has 14 residues. V dropped 5 bases and J dropped 4 bases, with 13 bases sitting between them. Germline V CDR1 and CDR2: SGHNT, YENEEA.

This chain uses TRBV25-1 with TRBJ1-1; 11 bases are shared with TRBD1. The trim removed 4 bases at V and 5 bases at J, leaving 9 bases unmatched. The length of the CDR3 is 16 residues. From germline, CDR1 is MGHDK and CDR2 SYGVNS. CDR3 protein: CASSAPGTGGSTEAFF. The CDR3 DNA is TGTGCCAGCAGTGCGCCCGGGACAGGGGGGAGTACTGAAGCTTTCTTT.

V usage is TRBV23-1 and J usage is TRBJ2-1, with 11 bases aligning to TRBD2. TRBV23-1 is an ORF for which the function is uncertain. After removal of 3 bases from V and 4 bases from J, the junction contained 5 bases not matched to a gene. This CDR3 comprises 16 residues. The CDR3 region has the DNA TGCGCCAGCAGTCACCTGGGACTAGCGGTTTACAATGAGCAGTTCTTC. It codes for CASSHLGLAVYNEQFF.

This sequence joins TRBV18 and TRBJ1-6; no clear D. Per germline, CDR1 KGHSH and CDR2 LQKENI. The V end lost 8 bases, the J end lost 5 bases, and 13 bases lay between the germline ends. The CDR3 runs 14 residues. CDR3 sequence (DNA): TGTGCCAGCCGAAGCACCGAGGATAATTCACCCCTCCACTTT. It encodes CASRSTEDNSPLHF.

This clonotype was counted many times. The chain combines TRBV5-4 with TRBJ1-2; perhaps TRBD1 as D (6 bases). CDR1 and CDR2 (germline): SGHNT, YYREEE (reference sequence). Trimming cost V 3 bases and J 7 bases, with 19 bases left between them. This CDR3 contains 15 residues. Written as DNA, the CDR3 is TGTGCCAGCAGCTCCGAGGTGGGGGCCCCTCGTGGCTACACCTTC. It translates to CASSSEVGAPRGYTF.

This clonotype was seen repeatedly, ten times or more. The chain is built from TRBV18 and TRBJ2-5, with D tentatively TRBD1 (5 bases). Trimming stripped 3 bases from V and 0 bases from J, with 11 bases between. There are 15 residues in the CDR3. Germline assignment: CDR1 KGHSH and CDR2 LQKENI. The CDR3 protein is CASSPAPDNQETQYF. The CDR3 nucleotides are TGTGCCAGCTCACCCGCCCCGGACAACCAAGAGACCCAGTACTTC.

This clonotype has just a few counts. V usage is TRBV2 and J usage is TRBJ2-7; maybe TRBD2 (5 bases). Trimming took 5 bases from V and 4 from J, leaving 9 bases between them. CDR1 and CDR2 (germline): SNHLY, FYNNEI. This CDR3 contains 12 residues. The CDR3 is CASSQGLYEQYF. CDR3 bases: TGTGCCAGCAGTCAAGGACTTTACGAGCAGTACTTC.

This clonotype was seen ten or more times. The J gene is TRBJ2-4, the V gene TRBV7-9; tentative D call: TRBD2 (5 bases). The CDR3 spans 17 residues. Between the trimmed V and J ends, which lost 1 base and 5 bases, there was a span of 18 bases. Germline CDR1 and CDR2: SEHNR and FQNEAQ (reference sequence). The CDR3 region is CASSLGHGKLEQNIQYF. The CDR3 DNA follows: TGTGCCAGCAGCTTAGGCCATGGGAAACTAGAGCAAAACATTCAGTACTTC. Full variable domain (missing parts from reference TRBV7-9 and TRBJ2-4): DTGVSQNPRHKITKRGQNVTFRCDPISEHNRLYWYRQTLGQGPEFLTYFQNEAQLEKSRLLSDRFSAERPKGSFSTLEIQRTEQGDSAMYLCASSLGHGKLEQNIQYFGAGTRLSVL.

The table lists this clonotype with a few counts. V is TRBV4-3 and J is TRBJ2-3; the match to TRBD1 covers 12 bases. Trimming at V came to 0 bases and at J to 5 bases, leaving 9 bases not matched to a gene. Germline-derived CDR1 and CDR2 are LGHNA and YSLEER. This CDR3 spans 18 amino acids. This chain's CDR3 is CASSQEPTGTGGRDTQYF. CDR3 DNA sequence: TGCGCCAGCAGCCAAGAACCCACCGGGACAGGGGGCAGAGATACGCAGTATTTT.

The CDR3 here is CAKGRDFF. The CDR3 nucleotides are TGTGCCAAGGGGAGGGATTTCTTT. The chain carries TRBV2 and TRBJ1-1, with D perhaps TRBD1 (5 bases). This CDR3 has 8 residues. The ends were cut back, 10 bases at V and 13 bases at J, with 10 bases in the middle. The germline V gene has CDR1 SNHLY and CDR2 FYNNEI.

The genes are TRBV7-2 and TRBJ2-7, with D possibly matching TRBD1 (6 bases). The CDR3 contains 16 residues. V lost 2 bases and J lost 2, with 16 bases in between. Germline assignment: CDR1 SGHTA and CDR2 FQGNSA. CDR3 protein: CASSLNRGQNTYEQYF. CDR3 in DNA: TGTGCCAGCAGCTTAAATCGCGGACAGAACACCTACGAGCAGTACTTC.

This chain connects TRBV29-1 to TRBJ1-1, with TRBD1 matching over 7 bases. This CDR3 comprises 15 residues. The V segment lost 6 bases and the J segment 2 bases; nucleotides outside the gene matches: 12. Germline CDR1 SQVTM, CDR2 ANQGSEA. CDR3 loop: CSVQPGGAANTEAFF. CDR3 coding DNA: TGCAGCGTCCAACCAGGGGGAGCTGCTAACACTGAAGCTTTCTTT.

This clonotype was seen more than once but under ten times. Here the CDR3 reads CASSPPPRTSADEQFF. In nucleotides, the CDR3 is TGTGCCAGCTCACCACCGCCGAGGACTAGCGCGGATGAGCAGTTCTTC. The chain uses TRBV18 and TRBJ2-1; TRBD2 agrees at 9 bases. Germline assignment: CDR1 KGHSH and CDR2 LQKENI. The CDR3 runs 16 residues. The V and J ends lost 0 bases and 8 bases, in that order; junction bases with no gene match: 8.

This clonotype was picked up many times. The chain uses TRBV5-1 and TRBJ2-5; D is unresolved. Germline CDR1 and CDR2: SGHRS and YFSETQ. There are 15 residues in the CDR3. Trimming shortened V by 0 bases and J by 0 bases, and 9 bases separated the two germline ends. CDR3: CASSLDGADQETQYF. DNA for the CDR3: TGCGCCAGCAGCTTGGATGGCGCCGACCAAGAGACCCAGTACTTC.

This chain joins TRBV27 and TRBJ2-3; 8 bases map to TRBD2. The V segment lost 10 bases and the J segment 1 base; nucleotides outside the gene matches: 4. The CDR3 sequence is 13 residues long. Germline V gene lookup returns CDR1 MNHEY and CDR2 SMNVEV (reference sequence). CDR3 nucleotide sequence: TGTGCCACCAAGACTAGCGGCACAGATACGCAGTATTTT. Translated: CATKTSGTDTQYF.

This clonotype appeared once. A much larger clonotype is one base distant, so this may be a read error. J is TRBJ1-4 and V is TRBV27; D unresolved. Germline-derived CDR1 and CDR2 are MNHEY and SMNVEV (reference sequence). CDR3 size: 14 residues. Between the trimmed V and J ends, which lost 3 bases and 3 bases, there was a span of 8 bases. CDR3 region: CASSFGPSNEKLFF. The CDR3 coding sequence is TGTGCCAGCAGTTTTGGACCGTCTAATGAAAAACTGTTTTTT. Combining the CDR3 with reference TRBV27 and TRBJ1-4 gives the whole variable domain EAQVTQNPRYLITVTGKKLTVTCSQNMNHEYMSWYRQDPGLGLRQIYYSMNVEVTDKGDVPEGYKVSRKEKRNFPLILESPSPNQTSLYFCASSFGPSNEKLFFGSGTQLSVL.

The rearrangement uses TRBV19 and TRBJ2-1; a possible D gene is TRBD1 (6 bases). This CDR3 has 16 amino acids. The V end lost 6 bases, the J end lost 5 bases, and 20 bases lay between the germline ends. Germline loops: CDR1 LNHDA, CDR2 SQIVND (reference sequence). The CDR3 region is CASRSPRGGQDNEQFF. The DNA of the CDR3 is TGTGCCAGTAGGTCACCTCGTGGGGGCCAGGACAATGAGCAGTTCTTC.